This TCR beta chain comes out of a study of patients and donors after allogeneic stem cell transplantation. This CDR3 contains 19 residues. Germline trimming cut 6 bases from V and 0 bases from J; bases unmatched to any gene: 15. TCRdb passed the RT-PCR reads through MiXCR, listing each CDR3 protein once. The table lists 150,000 to 250,000 distinct CDR3 sequences, around two fifths of them singletons, with about 35% in the top ten. This clonotype has more than one count but fewer than ten. Material: blood, either unsorted or a sorted T cell fraction (not recorded which). The TCR originated in a human donor who was either an allogeneic HSCT recipient or a stem cell or donor lymphocyte infusion donor (not recorded which). It is not recorded whose cells these are; they may come from a transplant donor. The rearrangement joins TRBV12-3 or TRBV12-4 to TRBJ1-5; 9 nucleotides match TRBD1. The CDR3 protein is CASSIPTPRDRDSNQPQHF. In nucleotides, the CDR3 is TGTGCCAGCAGCATACCAACTCCGCGGGACAGGGATAGCAATCAGCCCCAGCATTTT.